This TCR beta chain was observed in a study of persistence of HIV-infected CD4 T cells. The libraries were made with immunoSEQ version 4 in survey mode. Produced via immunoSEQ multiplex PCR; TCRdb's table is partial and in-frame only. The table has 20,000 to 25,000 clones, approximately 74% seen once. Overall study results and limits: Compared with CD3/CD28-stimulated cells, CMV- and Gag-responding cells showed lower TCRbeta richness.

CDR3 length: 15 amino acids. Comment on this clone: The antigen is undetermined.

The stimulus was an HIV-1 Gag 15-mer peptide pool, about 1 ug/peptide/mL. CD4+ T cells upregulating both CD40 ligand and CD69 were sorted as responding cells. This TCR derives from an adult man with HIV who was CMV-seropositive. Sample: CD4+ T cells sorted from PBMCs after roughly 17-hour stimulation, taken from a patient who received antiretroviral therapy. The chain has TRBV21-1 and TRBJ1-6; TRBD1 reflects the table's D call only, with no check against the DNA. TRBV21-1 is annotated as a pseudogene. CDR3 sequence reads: CASSKRGTVNSPLHF. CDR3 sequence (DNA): TGTGCCAGCAGCAAAAGGGGGACAGTTAATTCACCCCTCCACTTT.